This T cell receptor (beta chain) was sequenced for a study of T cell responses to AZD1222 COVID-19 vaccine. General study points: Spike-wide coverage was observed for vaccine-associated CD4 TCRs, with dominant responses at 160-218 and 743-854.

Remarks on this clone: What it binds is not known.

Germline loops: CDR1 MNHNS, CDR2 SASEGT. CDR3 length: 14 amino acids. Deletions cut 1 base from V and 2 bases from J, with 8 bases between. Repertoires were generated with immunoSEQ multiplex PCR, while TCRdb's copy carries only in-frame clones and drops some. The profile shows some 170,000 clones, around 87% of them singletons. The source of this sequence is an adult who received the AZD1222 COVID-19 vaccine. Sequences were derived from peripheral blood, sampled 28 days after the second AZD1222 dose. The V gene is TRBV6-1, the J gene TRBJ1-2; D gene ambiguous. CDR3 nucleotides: TGTGCCAGCAGTGAAGGGTTGCCAAACTATGGCTACACCTTC. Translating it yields CASSEGLPNYGYTF.